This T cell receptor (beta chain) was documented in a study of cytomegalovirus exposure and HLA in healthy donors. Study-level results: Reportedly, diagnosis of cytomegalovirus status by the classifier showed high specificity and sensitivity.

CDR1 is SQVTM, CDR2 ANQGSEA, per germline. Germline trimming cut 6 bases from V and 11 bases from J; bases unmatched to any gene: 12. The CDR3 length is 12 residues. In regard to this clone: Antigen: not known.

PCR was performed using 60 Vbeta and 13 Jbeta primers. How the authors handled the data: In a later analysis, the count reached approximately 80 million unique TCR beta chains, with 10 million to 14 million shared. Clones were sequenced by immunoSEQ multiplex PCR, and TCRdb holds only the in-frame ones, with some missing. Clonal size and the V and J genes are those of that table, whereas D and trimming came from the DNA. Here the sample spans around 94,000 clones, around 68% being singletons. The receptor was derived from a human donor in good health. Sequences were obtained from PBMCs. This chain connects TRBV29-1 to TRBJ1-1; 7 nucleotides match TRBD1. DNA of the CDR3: TGCAGCGTGGGAACTCACAGGGGATCGGCTTTCTTT. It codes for CSVGTHRGSAFF.